This T cell receptor beta chain appears in the sequencing data of a study of CD8+CD57+ T cells in acquired aplastic anemia. Study background: Mean yield of DNA from sorted CD4+ and CD8+ cells was 3 to 3.5 ug.

Study-wide results and caveats: Patients and controls turned out to have 25 to 30 CD8+ CDR3 sequences in common.

Genomic DNA was employed as the template in profiling TCR beta VDJ and CDR3. MiXCR, applied by TCRdb to the reads, yields one record per CDR3 protein. Of about 130,000 distinct CDR3 sequences in the sample, around 48% are singletons; the top ten hold under 3%. To note about this clonotype: Its antigen is not identified. A much larger clone lies one base from this, so it may be a read error.

CDR1 and CDR2 (germline): MNHEY, SVGAGI. This CDR3 spans 15 amino acids. Trimming took off 2 bases at V and 0 bases at J, with 8 bases between the two ends. The sequence derives from a human donor in good health, serving as a control. The V call is TRBV6-5, the J call TRBJ1-3; D is uncertain. The sequencing sample was made of sorted CD4+, CD8+, or CD8+CD57+ T cells (not recorded which) from PBMCs. CDR3 sequence: CASSYGPSSGNTIYF. For the CDR3, the DNA is TGTGCCAGCAGTTACGGCCCTAGCTCTGGAAACACCATATATTTT.